Sequencing of this TCR beta chain was carried out in a study of T cell responses to AZD1222 COVID-19 vaccine. Assay: immunoSEQ multiplex PCR; the TCRdb copy retains only in-frame clones and omits some. The data hold 86,000 or so clones, with 75% to 95% observed a single time. This CDR3 is built from 15 residues. V gave up 6 bases and J gave up 4 bases; unmatched junction bases: 9. The germline gives CDR1 MDHEN, CDR2 SYDVKM. This receptor was obtained from an adult who received the AZD1222 COVID-19 vaccine. Sample: peripheral blood, taken 28 days after the second AZD1222 dose. V and J are TRBV28 and TRBJ1-1; 9 nucleotides line up with TRBD1. The CDR3 bases are TGTGCCAGCAGACCCGAGACAGGGGGGTCCACTGAAGCTTTCTTT. Protein product: CASRPETGGSTEAFF.